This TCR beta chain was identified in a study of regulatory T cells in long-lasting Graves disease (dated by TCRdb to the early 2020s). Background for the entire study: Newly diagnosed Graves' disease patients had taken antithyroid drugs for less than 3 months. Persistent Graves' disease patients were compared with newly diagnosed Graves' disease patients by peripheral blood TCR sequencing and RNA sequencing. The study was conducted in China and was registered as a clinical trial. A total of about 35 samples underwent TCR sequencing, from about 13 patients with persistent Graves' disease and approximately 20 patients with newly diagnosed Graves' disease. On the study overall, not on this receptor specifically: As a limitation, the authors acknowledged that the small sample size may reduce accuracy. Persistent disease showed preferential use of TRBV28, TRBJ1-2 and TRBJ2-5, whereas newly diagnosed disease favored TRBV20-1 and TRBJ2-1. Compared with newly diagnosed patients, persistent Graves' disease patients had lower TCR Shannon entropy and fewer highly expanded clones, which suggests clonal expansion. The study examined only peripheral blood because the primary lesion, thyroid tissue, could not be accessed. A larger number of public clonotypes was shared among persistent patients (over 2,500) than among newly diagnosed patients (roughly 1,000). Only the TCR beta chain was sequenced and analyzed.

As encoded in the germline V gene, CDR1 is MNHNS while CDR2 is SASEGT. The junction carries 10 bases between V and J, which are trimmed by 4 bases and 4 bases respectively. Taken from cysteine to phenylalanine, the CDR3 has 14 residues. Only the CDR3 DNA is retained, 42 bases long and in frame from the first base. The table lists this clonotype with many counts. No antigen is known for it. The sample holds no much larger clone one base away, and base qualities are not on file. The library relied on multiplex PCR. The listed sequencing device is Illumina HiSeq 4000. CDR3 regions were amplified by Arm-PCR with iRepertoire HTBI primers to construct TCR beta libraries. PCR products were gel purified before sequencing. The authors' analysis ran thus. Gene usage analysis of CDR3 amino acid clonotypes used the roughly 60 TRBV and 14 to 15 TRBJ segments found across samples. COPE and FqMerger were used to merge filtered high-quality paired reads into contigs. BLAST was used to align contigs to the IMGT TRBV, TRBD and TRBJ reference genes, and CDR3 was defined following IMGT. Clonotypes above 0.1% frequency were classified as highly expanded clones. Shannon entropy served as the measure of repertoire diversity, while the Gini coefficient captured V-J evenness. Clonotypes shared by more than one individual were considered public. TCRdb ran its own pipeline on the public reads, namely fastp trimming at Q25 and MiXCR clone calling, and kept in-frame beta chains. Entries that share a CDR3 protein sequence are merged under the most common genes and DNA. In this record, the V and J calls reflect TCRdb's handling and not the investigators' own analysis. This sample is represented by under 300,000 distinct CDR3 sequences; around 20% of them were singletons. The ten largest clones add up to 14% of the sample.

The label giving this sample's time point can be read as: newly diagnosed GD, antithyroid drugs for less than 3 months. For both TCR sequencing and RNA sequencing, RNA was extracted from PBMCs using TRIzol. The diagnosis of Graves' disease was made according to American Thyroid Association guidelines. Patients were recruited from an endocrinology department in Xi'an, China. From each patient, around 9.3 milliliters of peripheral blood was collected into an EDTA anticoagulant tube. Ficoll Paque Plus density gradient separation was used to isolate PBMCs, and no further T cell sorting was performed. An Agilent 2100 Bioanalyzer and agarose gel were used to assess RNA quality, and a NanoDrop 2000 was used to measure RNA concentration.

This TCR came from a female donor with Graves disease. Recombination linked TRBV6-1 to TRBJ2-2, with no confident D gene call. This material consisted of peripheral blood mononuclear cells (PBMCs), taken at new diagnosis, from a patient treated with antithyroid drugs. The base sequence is TGTGCCAGCAGTGCCCAGGAGTTCACCGGGGAGCTGTTTTTT. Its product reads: CASSAQEFTGELFF.